The sequence of this T cell receptor (beta chain) was determined in a study of T cells in Graves' hyperthyroidism and ophthalmopathy. Study in general: Peripheral blood was obtained at initial diagnosis, preceding any treatment.

Exclusion followed for patients with uncontrolled infection, other autoimmune disease, pregnancy or lactation. Broader study findings: Clonotypes that were expanded in thyroid above 0.001 mostly appeared in blood too.

There were TCR beta CDR3 regions amplified from RNA transcripts. First-round RT-PCR of the TCR CDR3 relied on the HTBI primer set. TCRdb itself ran the multiplex PCR reads through MiXCR, one entry per CDR3 protein. The data show fewer than 300,000 distinct CDR3 sequences, about 25% seen once. As for this clonotype: The antigen remains undetermined.

Germline CDR1 and CDR2: SGHVS and FNYEAQ. Trimming took off 1 base at V and 4 bases at J, with 11 bases between the two ends. This CDR3 is 14 amino acids long. The TCR was taken from a man aged 35 to 55 with Graves' hyperthyroidism that later progressed to Graves' ophthalmopathy. The rearrangement joins TRBV7-6 to TRBJ2-7; D is possibly TRBD1 or TRBD2 (5 bases each). Sequencing input: blood. The CDR3 region is CASSLGGKGYEQYF. The CDR3, as DNA: TGTGCCAGCAGCTTAGGGGGGAAAGGGTACGAGCAGTACTTC.